This record concerns one T cell receptor (beta chain) sequence. Its antigen remains unknown. Trimming cost V 5 bases and J 6 bases; bases outside gene matches: 7. The germline V gene has CDR1 SGHNT and CDR2 YENEEA. This CDR3 comprises 14 residues. Here immunoSEQ multiplex PCR was the method, and the copy in TCRdb shows in-frame clones only, minus some. The sample has about 36,000 clones; over 60% are singletons. The data were obtained in a study of CD4 T cells in relation to SARS-CoV-2 and coronaviruses. Looking at the study overall: After roughly ten days of antigen culture, PBMC TCR beta CDR3s were sequenced. Median patient age was almost 40 years, spanning 21 to 72 years.

Study-wide points: Crossreactive clones expanded significantly less to SARS-CoV-2 than monoreactive clones.

Sequenced: memory CD4+ T cells from PBMCs, cultured in vitro. The rearrangement uses TRBV11-3 and TRBJ2-1; 7 nucleotides align to TRBD2. The receptor was derived from an adult with COVID-19. CDR3 DNA: TGTGCCAGCAGCCCCTACCGGACTAGCAATGAGCAGTTCTTC. It encodes CASSPYRTSNEQFF. Looking up the rest from reference TRBV11-3 and TRBJ2-1 gives the full variable domain: EAGVVQSPRYKIIEKKQPVAFWCNPISGHNTLYWYLQNLGQGPELLIRYENEEAVDDSQLPKDRFSAERLKGVDSTLKIQPAELGDSAVYLCASSPYRTSNEQFFGPGTRLTVL.